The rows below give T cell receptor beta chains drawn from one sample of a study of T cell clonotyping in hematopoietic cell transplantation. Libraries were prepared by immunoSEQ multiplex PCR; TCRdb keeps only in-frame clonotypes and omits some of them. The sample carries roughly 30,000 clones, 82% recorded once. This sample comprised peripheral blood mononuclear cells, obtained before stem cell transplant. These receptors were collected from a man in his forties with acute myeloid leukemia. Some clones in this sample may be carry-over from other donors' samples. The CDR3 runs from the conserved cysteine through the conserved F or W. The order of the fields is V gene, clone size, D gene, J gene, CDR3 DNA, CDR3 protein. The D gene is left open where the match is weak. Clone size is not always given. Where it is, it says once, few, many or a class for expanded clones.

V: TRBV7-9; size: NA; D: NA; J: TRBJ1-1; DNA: TGTGCCAGCAGCCTTTGGGGCGGGGAGGACACTGAAGCTTTCTTT; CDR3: CASSLWGGEDTEAFF
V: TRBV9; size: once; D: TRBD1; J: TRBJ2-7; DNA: TGTGCCAGCAGCGTAGCGACAGGGGGCCTGTACGAGCAGTACTTC; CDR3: CASSVATGGLYEQYF
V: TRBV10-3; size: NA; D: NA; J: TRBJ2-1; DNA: TGTGCCATCAGTGAGGTCGGGGCCCTAGCTAGCAATGAGCAGTTCTTC; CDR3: CAISEVGALASNEQFF
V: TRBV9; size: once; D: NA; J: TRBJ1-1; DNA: TGTGCCAGCAGCGTCCGAGGGGACACTGAAGCTTTCTTT; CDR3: CASSVRGDTEAFF
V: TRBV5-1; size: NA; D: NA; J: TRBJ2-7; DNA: TGCGCCAGCAGCTTGGATAGGATGTACGGCGAGCAGTACTTC; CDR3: CASSLDRMYGEQYF
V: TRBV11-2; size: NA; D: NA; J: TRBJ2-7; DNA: TGTGCCAGCAGCCTCTATTACAGCGAAAACTACGAGCAGTACTTC; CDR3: CASSLYYSENYEQYF
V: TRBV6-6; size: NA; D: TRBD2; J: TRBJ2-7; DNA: TGTGCCAGCTCCGGGACTAGCGTCCCAAGCTCCTACGAGCAGTACTTC; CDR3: CASSGTSVPSSYEQYF
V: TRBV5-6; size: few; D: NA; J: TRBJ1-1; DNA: TGTGCCAGCAGCTTTGATGCCACTGAAGCTTTCTTT; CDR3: CASSFDATEAFF
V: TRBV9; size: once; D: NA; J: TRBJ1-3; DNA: TGTGCCAGCAGCGTAGGGCGCCTCTCTGGAAACACCATATATTTT; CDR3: CASSVGRLSGNTIYF
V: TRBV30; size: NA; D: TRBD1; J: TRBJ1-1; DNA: TGTGCCTGGAGCCCAACAGGGGCTGAAGCTTTCTTT; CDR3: CAWSPTGAEAFF
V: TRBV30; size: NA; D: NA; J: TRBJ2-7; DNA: TGTGCCTGGAGTGGTCAGCTTCTTACCTCCTACGAGCAGTACTTC; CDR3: CAWSGQLLTSYEQYF
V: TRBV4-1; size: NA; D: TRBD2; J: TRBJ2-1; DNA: TGCGCCAGCAGCCAAGATGGAGGGGGACTAGCGGTCAATGAGCAGTTCTTC; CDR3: CASSQDGGGLAVNEQFF
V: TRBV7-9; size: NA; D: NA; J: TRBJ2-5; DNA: TGTGCCAGCAGCTTCCTCCCCAGAGCTCAAGAGACCCAGTACTTC; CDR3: CASSFLPRAQETQYF
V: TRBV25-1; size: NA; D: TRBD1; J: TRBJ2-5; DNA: TGTGCCAGCAGTGACGCTGGGACAGGAAAAGAGACCCAGTACTTC; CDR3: CASSDAGTGKETQYF
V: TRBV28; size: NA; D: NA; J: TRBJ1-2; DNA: TGTGCCAGCAGTTTAGACAGAGCGTATGGTAGCTACACCTTC; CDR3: CASSLDRAYGSYTF
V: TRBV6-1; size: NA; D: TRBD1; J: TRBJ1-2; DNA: TGTGCCAGCAGTGAACGGCGGATAGGGGGCGGCTACACCTTC; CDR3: CASSERRIGGGYTF
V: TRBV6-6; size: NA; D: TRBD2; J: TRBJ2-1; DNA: TGTGCCAGCAGCTTACCGACTAGCGGGGGCTACAATGAGCAGTTCTTC; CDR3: CASSLPTSGGYNEQFF
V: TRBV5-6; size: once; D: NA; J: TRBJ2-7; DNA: TGTGCCAGCAGCTTGGGGTACGAGCAGTACTTC; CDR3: CASSLGYEQYF
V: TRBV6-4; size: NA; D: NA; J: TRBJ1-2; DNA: TGTGCCAGCAGTCGCAGCGGGGACTATGGCTACACCTTC; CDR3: CASSRSGDYGYTF
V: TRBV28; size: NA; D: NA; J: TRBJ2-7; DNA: TGTGCCAGCAGGAGTAACGGGGAGAGCTCCTACGAGCAGTACTTC; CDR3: CASRSNGESSYEQYF
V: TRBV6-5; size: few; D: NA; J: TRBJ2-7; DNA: TGTGCCAGCAGTTACGGGGAGCCCTACGAGCAGTACTTC; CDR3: CASSYGEPYEQYF
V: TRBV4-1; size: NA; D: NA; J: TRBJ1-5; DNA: TGCGCCAGCAGCCAAGAGGGGAGCCCTACGCCCCAGCATTTT; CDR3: CASSQEGSPTPQHF
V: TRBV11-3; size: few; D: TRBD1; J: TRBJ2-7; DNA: TGTGCCAGCAGCTTAGAAGGGGGACAGGGCTACGAGCAGTACTTC; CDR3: CASSLEGGQGYEQYF
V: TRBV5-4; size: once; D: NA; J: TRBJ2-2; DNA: TGTGCCAGCAGCTCTCTTTGGGGGGGGCCTCGGGACGGGGAGCTGTTTTTT; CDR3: CASSSLWGGPRDGELFF
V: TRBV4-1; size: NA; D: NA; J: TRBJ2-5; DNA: TGCGCCAGCAGACAACAAGATCTGTTCGAGAAGACCCAGTACTTC; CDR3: CASRQQDLFEKTQYF
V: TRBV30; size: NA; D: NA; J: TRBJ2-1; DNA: TGTGCCTGGAGTGGTCTCGGGCACTCCTACAATGAGCAGTTCTTC; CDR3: CAWSGLGHSYNEQFF
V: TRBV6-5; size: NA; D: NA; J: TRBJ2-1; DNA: TGTGCCAGCACTCCCTCCTATGGTGTCGCTAATGAGCAGTTCTTC; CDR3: CASTPSYGVANEQFF
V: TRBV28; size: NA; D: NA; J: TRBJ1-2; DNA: TGTGCCAGCAGTTCCGGAGGCTACACCTTC; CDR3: CASSSGGYTF
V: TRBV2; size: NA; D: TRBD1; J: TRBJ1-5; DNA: TGTGCCAGCAGTGAAGGGACAGGTCTCAATCAGCCCCAGCATTTT; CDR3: CASSEGTGLNQPQHF
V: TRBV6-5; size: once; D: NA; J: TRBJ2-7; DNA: TGTGCCAGCAGTTGGGACAACTGGGGGGGGCAGGACGAGCAGTACTTC; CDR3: CASSWDNWGGQDEQYF
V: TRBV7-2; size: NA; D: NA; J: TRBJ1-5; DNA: TGTGCCAGCAGCTTAGCGAGGGCCGGGGTGGATCAGCCCCAGCATTTT; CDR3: CASSLARAGVDQPQHF
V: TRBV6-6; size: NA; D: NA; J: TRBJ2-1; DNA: TGTGCCAGCAGTTACTCGATGCTAGAGCTCTACAATGAGCAGTTCTTC; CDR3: CASSYSMLELYNEQFF
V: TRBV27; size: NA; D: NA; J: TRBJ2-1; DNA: TGTGCCAGCAGTTACCTGAACAATGAGCAGTTCTTC; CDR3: CASSYLNNEQFF
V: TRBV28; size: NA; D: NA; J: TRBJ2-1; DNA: TGTGCCAGCAGTTATTTATACAATGAGCAGTTCTTC; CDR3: CASSYLYNEQFF
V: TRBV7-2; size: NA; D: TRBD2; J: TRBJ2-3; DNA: TGTGCCAGCAGCTTACGACCGGGGGGTTTCCTCCCAGATACGCAGTATTTT; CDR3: CASSLRPGGFLPDTQYF
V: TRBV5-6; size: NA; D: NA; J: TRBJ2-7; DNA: TGTGCCAGCAGCTTGGACGGATACGAGCAGTACTTC; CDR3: CASSLDGYEQYF